Below are 3 T cell receptor beta chains sequenced from a single sample in a study of blood T cell repertoires in COVID-19. Clones were sequenced by immunoSEQ multiplex PCR, and TCRdb holds only the in-frame ones, with some missing. Of under 80,000 clones in the sample, around nine tenths were seen once. Source material: peripheral blood. These TCRs come from a man aged 65-85 years with acute or convalescent COVID-19.

This clone appeared a single time. In DNA, the CDR3 is TGTGCCACCAGTGCGGGAGTCGGGGAGCTGTTTTTT. Translation gives CATSAGVGELFF. This rearrangement joins TRBV24-1 to TRBJ2-2; weak D call: TRBD2 (6 bases). This CDR3 region has 12 residues. Trimming took off 5 bases at V and 7 bases at J, with 7 bases between the two ends. CDR1 is KGHDR and CDR2 is SFDVKD in the germline V gene.

The rearrangement uses TRBV13 and TRBJ2-7, with 8 bases that match TRBD1. Germline lookup yields CDR1 PRHDT and CDR2 FYEKMQ (reference sequence). The CDR3 totals 15 residues. V lost 5 bases and J lost 5; bases outside the gene matches: 11. In DNA form, the CDR3 reads TGTGCCAGCAGCAACCCGGACAGGGCCGGCCACGAGCAGTACTTC. Translated: CASSNPDRAGHEQYF.

This clone was counted between two and nine times. This chain connects TRBV9 to TRBJ1-6; 11 bases match TRBD1. The J segment lost 10 bases and the V segment lost 2 bases, leaving 5 bases of the junction unmatched. The CDR3 has 15 residues. The germline V gene encodes CDR1 SGDLS and CDR2 YYNGEE. The CDR3 DNA reads TGTGCCAGCAGCGTCGGGACAGGGGGGGGCTCACCCCTCCACTTT. Translating gives CASSVGTGGGSPLHF.